The rows below give T cell receptor beta chains drawn from one sample of a study of OX40 agonist ivuxolimab in advanced cancers. Repertoires were generated with immunoSEQ multiplex PCR, while TCRdb's copy carries only in-frame clones and drops some. The sample lists 65,000 to 80,000 clones, around nine tenths seen once, with around 0.75% in the top ten. Sequenced here: CD4+ or CD8+ T cells sorted from blood, sampled in a trial of the OX40 agonist ivuxolimab. Receptors were obtained from an adult with an advanced solid tumor such as melanoma, head and neck, liver or kidney cancer. The CDR3 runs from the conserved cysteine through the conserved F or W. The D gene is left open where the match is weak. Expanded clones are given a class, and other clones once, few, many or no size at all.

size	V	J	D	CDR3	DNA
-	TRBV6-1	TRBJ2-3	-	CASRGASRGTDTQYF	TGTGCCAGCAGGGGGGCATCCAGGGGCACAGATACGCAGTATTTT
-	TRBV6-6	TRBJ2-2	TRBD2	CASSYSGLARGGELFF	TGTGCCAGCAGTTACTCCGGACTAGCGCGAGGAGGGGAGCTGTTTTTT
-	TRBV29-1	TRBJ2-5	-	CSVELGAETQYF	TGCAGCGTTGAACTGGGTGCGGAGACCCAGTACTTC
-	TRBV15	TRBJ1-5	-	CATSREGTGAREPGGPSNQPQHF	TGTGCCACCAGCAGAGAGGGGACCGGGGCTCGAGAGCCGGGGGGGCCAAGCAATCAGCCCCAGCATTTT
-	TRBV5-1	TRBJ1-1	-	CASSRDLGGWAFF	TGCGCCAGCAGCCGGGACTTAGGGGGGTGGGCTTTCTTT
-	TRBV4-1	TRBJ2-5	-	CASSQRNGIQYF	TGCGCCAGCAGCCAGAGGAACGGGATCCAGTACTTC
-	TRBV11-3	TRBJ2-7	TRBD1	CASTPTPGTGKYEQYF	TGTGCCAGCACTCCGACCCCCGGGACAGGGAAATACGAGCAGTACTTC
-	TRBV4-1	TRBJ2-1	-	CASSPGQEYNEQFF	TGCGCCAGCAGCCCGGGACAAGAGTACAATGAGCAGTTCTTC
-	TRBV7-3	TRBJ1-5	TRBD1	CASSQSTGGYQPQHF	TGTGCCAGCAGCCAATCAACAGGGGGGTATCAGCCCCAGCATTTT
-	TRBV2	TRBJ1-2	TRBD1	CASSVTGGVIYGYTF	TGTGCCAGCAGTGTGACAGGGGGCGTTATCTATGGCTACACCTTC
-	TRBV4-2	TRBJ2-1	-	CASSQITSGTYNEQFF	TGTGCCAGCAGCCAAATCACCAGCGGAACCTACAATGAGCAGTTCTTC
-	TRBV28	TRBJ2-7	TRBD1	CASSSPGTGGYEQYF	TGTGCCAGCAGTTCGCCCGGGACAGGGGGATACGAGCAGTACTTC
few	TRBV19	TRBJ1-6	-	CASSFGQMNSPLHF	TGTGCCAGTAGTTTTGGACAGATGAATTCACCCCTCCACTTT
-	TRBV7-6	TRBJ2-1	TRBD2	CASSLAGGPSGRVSYNEQFF	TGTGCCAGCAGCTTAGCGGGGGGTCCTAGCGGGAGGGTGTCCTACAATGAGCAGTTCTTC
-	TRBV2	TRBJ1-1	-	CASSRGRGRNYTEAFF	TGTGCCAGCAGCCGGGGCCGGGGGCGAAACTACACTGAAGCTTTCTTT
-	TRBV5-4	TRBJ2-5	-	CASSRSGGIQETQYF	TGTGCCAGCAGCCGTAGTGGGGGTATCCAAGAGACCCAGTACTTC
-	TRBV11-2	TRBJ2-1	TRBD2	CASSSLGSGSNNEQFF	TGTGCCAGCAGCAGCCTGGGTAGCGGGAGTAACAATGAGCAGTTCTTC
-	TRBV5-4	TRBJ1-2	TRBD1	CASSTGTASYGYTF	TGTGCCAGCAGTACCGGGACAGCTTCCTATGGCTACACCTTC